This entry lists 16 T cell receptor beta chains sequenced from one sample in a study of shared clonotypes between healthy human individuals. Sequencing was performed with immunoSEQ multiplex PCR; in TCRdb, only in-frame clones are kept and a portion is missing. Of around 2.5 million clones in the sample, approximately 93% were seen once. What was sequenced was naive CD4+ T cells from PBMCs. Indicated subset: CD45RA+ positively selected. Every receptor here comes from a man younger than 30 in good health. Some clones in this sample may be carry-over from other donors' samples.

V and J are TRBV5-1 and TRBJ2-7; D remains ambiguous. CDR1 and CDR2 (germline): SGHRS, YFSETQ. There are 11 residues in the CDR3. Trimming took 7 bases from V and 4 from J, leaving 9 bases between them. The CDR3: CASRSTYEQYF. CDR3 DNA: TGCGCCAGCCGGTCAACGTACGAGCAGTACTTC.

This chain links TRBV9 with TRBJ1-3; D unclear. Germline-derived CDR1 and CDR2 are SGDLS and YYNGEE. This CDR3 has 19 residues. Trimming removed 4 bases at V and 1 base at J, with 24 bases between. The CDR3 reads CASSQWSGLTSVSGNTIYF. CDR3 DNA sequence: TGTGCCAGCAGCCAGTGGTCAGGCCTTACCTCCGTTTCTGGAAACACCATATATTTT.

The chain joins TRBV5-1 to TRBJ1-2; D remains unclear. The V end lost 0 bases, the J end lost 6 bases, and 18 bases lay between the germline ends. This CDR3 is 16 amino acids long. The germline V gene has CDR1 SGHRS and CDR2 YFSETQ. The CDR3 bases are TGCGCCAGCAGCTTGGGGGGATCTAAGAACGTGGATGGCTACACCTTC. It yields the protein CASSLGGSKNVDGYTF.

This clone appeared a single time. The rearrangement links TRBV6-6 to TRBJ1-2; D possibly corresponds to TRBD1 (6 bases). CDR1 and CDR2 from the germline V gene are MNHNY and SVGAGI (reference sequence). CDR3 length: 15 amino acids. V was pared by 5 bases and J by 8 bases, with 21 bases between. CDR3 in DNA: TGTGCCAGCAGTCCCGGACAGAGGATTAAGGGAGGCTACACCTTC. Its protein product is CASSPGQRIKGGYTF.

This chain links TRBV28 with TRBJ2-5, with D maybe TRBD2 (5 bases). In germline, CDR1 is MDHEN, CDR2 SYDVKM. The CDR3 runs 15 residues. The V end lost 4 bases, the J end lost 4 bases, and 16 bases lay between the germline ends. The CDR3 loop reads CASSSLGRGGETQYF. CDR3 in DNA: TGTGCCAGCAGTTCCTTGGGTCGGGGTGGAGAGACCCAGTACTTC.

This chain connects TRBV28 to TRBJ2-7; 9 nucleotides match TRBD2. Germline CDR1 is MDHEN and CDR2 is SYDVKM. V shed 4 bases, J shed 3 bases, and the junction held 10 bases outside the gene matches. CDR3 length equals 16 residues. CDR3 residues: CASSSRRTSAYYEQYF. CDR3 nucleotides: TGTGCCAGCAGTTCTCGTCGGACTAGCGCGTACTACGAGCAGTACTTC.

The V and J genes are TRBV28 and TRBJ1-2, with 7 bases fitting TRBD1. This CDR3 comprises 13 residues. Germline V gene lookup returns CDR1 MDHEN and CDR2 SYDVKM. Trimming at V came to 9 bases and at J to 4 bases, leaving 8 bases not matched to a gene. The CDR3 coding sequence is TGTGCCAGTGGCATGGCAGGGGGCTATGGCTACACCTTC. Translation gives CASGMAGGYGYTF.

The rearrangement joins TRBV5-6 to TRBJ2-1; D assignment may be TRBD1 or TRBD2 (5 bases each). Germline V lookup: CDR1 SGHDT, CDR2 YYEEEE. There are 13 residues in the CDR3. V lost 0 bases, J lost 7 bases, and 8 bases lay in between. The CDR3 protein is CASSLVWGNEQFF. CDR3 in DNA: TGTGCCAGCAGCTTGGTTTGGGGGAATGAGCAGTTCTTC.

The V and J genes are TRBV27 and TRBJ2-1, with 8 nucleotides matching TRBD2. With V trimmed by 3 bases and J by 0 bases, 10 bases remained unmatched. This CDR3 has 18 amino acids. Germline V gives CDR1 MNHEY, CDR2 SMNVEV (reference sequence). CDR3: CASSFVTGGTSSYNEQFF. The CDR3 coding sequence is TGTGCCAGCAGTTTTGTAACGGGAGGGACAAGCTCCTACAATGAGCAGTTCTTC.

The chain links TRBV28 to TRBJ1-2, with no clear D. Trimming took off 3 bases at V and 3 bases at J, with 11 bases between the two ends. The CDR3 covers 14 residues. Germline values: CDR1 MDHEN, CDR2 SYDVKM. The chain's CDR3 is CASSLDLYDYGYTF. The CDR3 DNA reads TGTGCCAGCAGTTTGGACCTCTACGACTATGGCTACACCTTC.

V usage is TRBV5-1 and J usage is TRBJ2-5; TRBD1 matches at 7 bases. J gave up 1 base and V 4 bases, and 4 bases lay outside the gene matches. This CDR3 comprises 14 residues. CDR1 SGHRS and CDR2 YFSETQ come from the germline V gene. The CDR3 spells CASSIDRVQETQYF. The CDR3 DNA reads TGCGCCAGCAGCATAGACAGGGTCCAAGAGACCCAGTACTTC.

The V gene is TRBV5-1, the J gene TRBJ2-7; D is perhaps TRBD2 (5 bases). Germline-derived CDR1 and CDR2 are SGHRS and YFSETQ. The CDR3 covers 15 residues. Trimming stripped 7 bases from V and 2 bases from J, with 19 bases between. This CDR3 reads CASGNQPRGTYEQYF. The CDR3 DNA reads as TGCGCCAGCGGGAACCAGCCCAGAGGGACCTACGAGCAGTACTTC.

This clone was picked up a small number of times. DNA of the CDR3: TGCAGCGTCTTCAGCCTCCGGCGAGACACTGAAGCTTTCTTT. This sequence encodes CSVFSLRRDTEAFF. The V and J genes are TRBV29-1 and TRBJ1-1; D unclear. Trimming left V 6 bases short and J 3 bases short, with 17 bases between. The length of the CDR3 is 14 residues. Germline CDR1 SQVTM, CDR2 ANQGSEA.

This clone turned up a few times. Other DNA sequences in this sample translate to the same CDR3. CDR3 DNA: TGTGCCAGCAGCTTGGCCGGGACAGGGGGCTACGAGCAGTACTTC. This translates into CASSLAGTGGYEQYF. The chain is built from TRBV5-4 and TRBJ2-7; 11 nucleotides agree with TRBD1. The CDR3 length is 15 residues. The germline V gene encodes CDR1 SGHNT and CDR2 YYREEE (reference sequence). V gave up 0 bases and J gave up 3 bases; unmatched junction bases: 2. The entire variable domain, with the rest obtained from reference TRBV5-4 and TRBJ2-7, is as follows: ETGVTQSPTHLIKTRGQQVTLRCSSQSGHNTVSWYQQALGQGPQFIFQYYREEENGRGNFPPRFSGLQFPNYSSELNVNALELDDSALYLCASSLAGTGGYEQYFGPGTRLTVT.

The chain employs TRBV6-5 and TRBJ1-2; a possible D gene is TRBD1 (6 bases). Trimming shortened V by 4 bases and J by 0 bases, and 12 bases separated the two germline ends. The CDR3 totals 15 residues. Germline V gene sequence: CDR1 MNHEY, CDR2 SVGAGI. CDR3 loop: CASSLNRAPNYGYTF. In DNA form, the CDR3 reads TGTGCCAGCAGTTTAAACAGGGCCCCTAACTATGGCTACACCTTC.

The chain uses TRBV6-6 and TRBJ1-3; tentatively, D is TRBD1 (5 bases). Germline CDR1 MNHNY, CDR2 SVGAGI (reference sequence). The CDR3 length is 16 residues. V was shortened by 2 bases and J by 0 bases, with 11 bases between the two germline ends. The CDR3 sequence is CASSYMGVHSGNTIYF. DNA of the CDR3: TGTGCCAGCAGTTACATGGGGGTGCACTCTGGAAACACCATATATTTT.